Each of the 32 T cell receptor beta chains below was sequenced from the same sample in a study of blood T cell repertoires in COVID-19 (dated by TCRdb to the early 2020s). The library came from the immunoSEQ multiplex PCR assay. Not all clones reach the TCRdb copy of this immuneACCESS table, which keeps in-frame sequences only. Checked studies attribute under half of the gap to unresolved V genes and leave the rest unexplained. The sample table lists about 36,000 clones, about 77% of them with a count of one. Of the sample, approximately 30% falls within the top ten clones. Sequencing was done on a sample of peripheral blood. The origin of the receptors is a man between 60 and 70 years old with acute or convalescent COVID-19.

This chain uses TRBV6-5 with TRBJ1-1, with D perhaps matching TRBD1 (6 bases). V was pared by 7 bases and J by 5 bases, with 20 bases between. This CDR3 is built from 15 residues. The V gene's germline CDR1 is MNHEY and CDR2 SVGAGI. In DNA form, the CDR3 reads TGTGCCAGCACCCGGACAGTGGGGTCGGGGACTGAAGCTTTCTTT. This sequence encodes CASTRTVGSGTEAFF.

The V gene is TRBV19, the J gene TRBJ1-3; D gene uncertain. This CDR3 comprises 15 residues. The V end was cut by 3 bases, the J end by 4 bases, with 13 bases between. CDR1 LNHDA and CDR2 SQIVND come from the germline V gene (reference sequence). The CDR3 sequence is CASSMSGNDGNTIYF. The DNA of the CDR3 is TGTGCCAGTAGTATGTCCGGGAATGACGGAAACACCATATATTTT.

This clone showed up just a few times. The V call is TRBV28, the J call TRBJ2-5; 7 bases are shared with TRBD1. V dropped 3 bases and J dropped 1; count of bases not matched to a gene: 2. The CDR3 extends over 14 amino acids. Germline CDR1 reads MDHEN; CDR2 reads SYDVKM. The CDR3 protein is CASSFGDSQETQYF. The CDR3 DNA reads TGTGCCAGCAGTTTTGGGGACAGCCAAGAGACCCAGTACTTC.

This clone was detected only once. V is TRBV2 and J is TRBJ1-1; no clear D gene. CDR1 is SNHLY, CDR2 FYNNEI, per germline. Deletions cut 5 bases from V and 1 base from J, with 17 bases between. The CDR3 extends over 16 amino acids. Here the CDR3 reads CASSRGQQDKNTEAFF. As DNA, the CDR3 is TGTGCCAGCAGTAGAGGGCAGCAGGATAAGAACACTGAAGCTTTCTTT.

The rearrangement uses TRBV7-2 and TRBJ2-1; weak D call: TRBD2 (5 bases). The CDR3 totals 11 residues. V lost 1 base, J lost 10 bases, and 5 bases lay in between. Germline V gene data show CDR1 as SGHTA and CDR2 as FQGNSA. This chain's CDR3 is CASSLGGEQFF. The CDR3 coding sequence is TGTGCCAGCAGCTTAGGAGGGGAGCAGTTCTTC.

As regards this clone: At one of its ends the junction is not consistent with the germline gene, which may arise from a read error. The J gene is TRBJ1-2, the V gene TRBV29-1; D gene uncertain. Per germline, CDR1 SQVTM and CDR2 ANQGSEA. The CDR3 is 11 residues long. The CDR3, as DNA: TGCAGCGGTTGGACTGAGGGAGAGTGTGTCTTC. Translation: CSGWTEGECVF. The full variable domain, rest sourced from reference TRBV29-1 and TRBJ1-2, is SAVISQKPSRDICQRGTSLTIQCQVDSQVTMMFWYRQQPGQSLTLIATANQGSEATYESGFVIDKFPISRPNLTFSTLTVSNMSPEDSSIYLCSGWTEGECVFGSGTRLTVV.

The chain has TRBV20-1 and TRBJ1-5, with D unresolved. Trimming removed 4 bases from V and 5 bases from J, with 6 bases in between. This CDR3 has 11 amino acids. CDR1 DFQATT and CDR2 SNEGSKA come from the germline V gene (reference sequence). CDR3 DNA: TGCAGTGCTACATCAGATCAGCCCCAGCATTTT. Its protein product is CSATSDQPQHF.

The chain has TRBV9 and TRBJ2-1; 8 nucleotides agree with TRBD2. CDR1 and CDR2 from the germline V gene are SGDLS and YYNGEE. The CDR3 has 16 residues. The V and J ends lost 0 bases and 3 bases, in that order; junction bases with no gene match: 5. In DNA form, the CDR3 reads TGTGCCAGCAGCGTAGGCAGCGGGAGTGTCTACAATGAGCAGTTCTTC. It translates to CASSVGSGSVYNEQFF.

The chain uses TRBV7-8 and TRBJ2-2; TRBD1 aligns across 11 bases. Per the germline V gene, CDR1 is SGHVS and CDR2 is FQNEAQ. V was pared by 0 bases and J by 10 bases, with 4 bases of the junction left unmatched. CDR3 length: 15 residues. CDR3 sequence: CASSLAGTGGEELFF. The CDR3 coding sequence is TGTGCCAGCAGCTTAGCAGGGACAGGGGGAGAGGAGCTGTTTTTT. The whole variable domain, remainder taken from reference TRBV7-8 and TRBJ2-2, is GAGVSQSPRYKVAKRGQDVALRCDPISGHVSLFWYQQALGQGPEFLTYFQNEAQLDKSGLPSDRFFAERPEGSVSTLKIQRTQQEDSAVYLCASSLAGTGGEELFFGEGSRLTVL.

This CDR3 is CATSYKDTQYF. Written as DNA, the CDR3 is TGTGCCACCAGTTACAAAGATACGCAGTATTTT. This chain connects TRBV24-1 to TRBJ2-3, with D unresolved. V gave up 6 bases and J gave up 5 bases, with 5 bases separating them. CDR1 KGHDR and CDR2 SFDVKD come from the germline V gene. The CDR3 totals 11 residues.

The V and J genes are TRBV28 and TRBJ1-2, with D possibly TRBD1 on 5 matching bases. This CDR3 region has 13 residues. Germline CDR1 MDHEN, CDR2 SYDVKM. The germline V and J ends were trimmed by 8 bases and 4 bases, with 14 bases remaining between them. The CDR3 nucleotides are TGTGCCAGCGTCATGGAGGGGACCTATGGCTACACCTTC. Translated: CASVMEGTYGYTF.

This chain joins TRBV7-8 and TRBJ2-7, with D unresolved. Germline V gene sequence: CDR1 SGHVS, CDR2 FQNEAQ. V lost 0 bases to trimming and J lost 2 bases, with 8 bases between them. CDR3 length: 14 amino acids. CDR3 region: CASSLAELTYEQYF. Here the CDR3 DNA reads TGTGCCAGCAGCTTAGCAGAACTGACCTACGAGCAGTACTTC.

The chain joins TRBV24-1 to TRBJ1-4; TRBD1 agrees at 11 bases. In germline, CDR1 is KGHDR, CDR2 SFDVKD. The V gene end was trimmed by 2 bases and the J gene end by 3 bases; junction bases not matched to a gene: 4. The CDR3 is 17 amino acids. CDR3 DNA: TGTGCCACCAGTGATTGGGACAGGGGGTTTTCTAATGAAAAACTGTTTTTT. Translation gives CATSDWDRGFSNEKLFF.

This clone has only one observation. The chain has TRBV28 and TRBJ2-1; TRBD1 matches at 9 bases. The V gene end was trimmed by 7 bases and the J gene end by 9 bases; junction bases not matched to a gene: 13. This CDR3 has 15 residues. The germline V gene encodes CDR1 MDHEN and CDR2 SYDVKM. The CDR3 reads CASTPPGQGNSEQFF. CDR3 DNA sequence: TGTGCCAGCACCCCACCGGGACAGGGAAATTCTGAGCAGTTCTTC. The full variable domain, with the rest looked up from reference TRBV28 and TRBJ2-1, is DVKVTQSSRYLVKRTGEKVFLECVQDMDHENMFWYRQDPGLGLRLIYFSYDVKMKEKGDIPEGYSVSREKKERFSLILESASTNQTSMYLCASTPPGQGNSEQFFGPGTRLTVL.

In its sample, this clone was seen many times. The rearrangement links TRBV24-1 to TRBJ2-5; 12 nucleotides agree with TRBD2. Looked up from germline, CDR1 is KGHDR and CDR2 is SFDVKD. With 4 bases clipped from V and 5 bases from J, the junction kept 4 bases outside the gene matches. The CDR3 has 15 amino acids. The CDR3 reads CATSDLTSGGETQYF. The CDR3 nucleotides are TGTGCCACCAGTGACCTGACTAGCGGGGGTGAGACCCAGTACTTC.

The chain joins TRBV25-1 to TRBJ2-1; 12 nucleotides align to TRBD2. Unmatched junction bases numbered 4, after V lost 4 bases and J lost 0 bases. The CDR3 runs 17 residues. Germline values: CDR1 MGHDK, CDR2 SYGVNS. The CDR3 sequence: CASSAGLAGLSYNEQFF. The CDR3 region has the DNA TGTGCCAGCAGTGCGGGACTAGCGGGCCTCTCCTACAATGAGCAGTTCTTC.

This sequence joins TRBV7-9 and TRBJ2-3, with TRBD2 identical over 9 bases. Germline loops: CDR1 SEHNR, CDR2 FQNEAQ (reference sequence). The V and J ends lost 5 bases and 1 base, in that order; junction bases with no gene match: 10. The CDR3 has 17 amino acids. The CDR3 loop is CASSRETGLAGTDTQYF. The CDR3 DNA sequence: TGTGCCAGCAGCCGAGAAACGGGACTAGCCGGCACAGATACGCAGTATTTT.

This clone occurred a few times. The DNA for the CDR3 is TGTGCCAGCAGCGTAGCCAGGGATAATTCACCCCTCCACTTT. Its protein is CASSVARDNSPLHF. The V gene is TRBV9, the J gene TRBJ1-6; weak D call: TRBD1 (5 bases). The CDR3 contains 14 residues. In germline, CDR1 is SGDLS, CDR2 YYNGEE. The V end was cut by 0 bases, the J end by 5 bases, with 6 bases between. The full variable domain, completed using reference TRBV9 and TRBJ1-6, is DSGVTQTPKHLITATGQRVTLRCSPRSGDLSVYWYQQSLDQGLQFLIQYYNGEERAKGNILERFSAQQFPDLHSELNLSSLELGDSALYFCASSVARDNSPLHFGNGTRLTVT.

This chain joins TRBV7-8 and TRBJ1-1, with D unclear. The germline V gene encodes CDR1 SGHVS and CDR2 FQNEAQ. Trimming left V 3 bases short and J 0 bases short, with 5 bases between. The length of the CDR3 is 13 residues. CDR3 bases: TGTGCCAGCAGCTTTTTCATGAACACTGAAGCTTTCTTT. This translates into CASSFFMNTEAFF.

The rearrangement links TRBV27 to TRBJ1-2; 8 nucleotides line up with TRBD1. The CDR3 is 13 amino acids. The germline V gene encodes CDR1 MNHEY and CDR2 SMNVEV (reference sequence). V lost 6 bases, J lost 8 bases, and 8 bases stayed unmatched. The CDR3 coding sequence is TGTGCCAGCAGCCTCGACAGGGGTGGAGGCTACACCTTC. Its protein is CASSLDRGGGYTF.

The table lists this clone with a count of one. This rearrangement joins TRBV5-8 to TRBJ1-5; possibly TRBD1 for D (5 bases). V lost 4 bases, J lost 6 bases, and 11 bases lay in between. From germline, CDR1 is SGHTS and CDR2 YDEGEE. The CDR3 is 13 amino acids. The CDR3 spells CASSPDRIQPQHF. CDR3 nucleotides: TGTGCCAGCAGCCCCGACAGAATTCAGCCCCAGCATTTT.

V is TRBV7-2 and J is TRBJ2-1, with no clear D. V dropped 11 bases and J dropped 6 bases, with 17 bases sitting between them. CDR1 and CDR2 from the germline V gene are SGHTA and FQGNSA. The CDR3 runs 13 residues. The CDR3 nucleotides read TGTGCCTCAACTGTTGGGCTATTCAATGAGCAGTTCTTC. Amino acid sequence: CASTVGLFNEQFF.

The genes are TRBV19 and TRBJ2-2; weak D call: TRBD2 (5 bases). Germline assignment: CDR1 LNHDA and CDR2 SQIVND (reference sequence). Trimming left V 0 bases short and J 6 bases short, with 5 bases between. This CDR3 has 13 residues. The CDR3 here is CASSIERAGELFF. The CDR3 region has the DNA TGTGCCAGTAGTATAGAGAGGGCCGGGGAGCTGTTTTTT.

The CDR3 DNA follows: TGTGCCAGCAGTTTACCGCAAGCTCAAGAGACCCAGTACTTC. Translation: CASSLPQAQETQYF. The V call is TRBV27, the J call TRBJ2-5; D gene unclear. In germline, CDR1 is MNHEY, CDR2 SMNVEV (reference sequence). V was cut by 2 bases and J by 2 bases, with 9 bases left in between. CDR3 length: 14 residues.

The chain employs TRBV2 and TRBJ2-6; 12 nucleotides match TRBD1. The CDR3 loop spans 19 amino acids. Per germline, CDR1 SNHLY and CDR2 FYNNEI. With 5 bases clipped from V and 0 bases from J, the junction kept 8 bases outside the gene matches. This CDR3 reads CASSRLGTGGLSGANVLTF. For the CDR3, the DNA is TGTGCCAGCAGTAGACTTGGGACAGGGGGCCTCTCTGGGGCCAACGTCCTGACTTTC.

Note on this clone: Within the sample, other DNA sequences also encode this same CDR3. This chain links TRBV11-2 with TRBJ1-1; D ambiguous. The CDR3 has 13 amino acids. From germline, CDR1 is SGHAT and CDR2 FQNNGV. The V and J ends lost 1 base and 1 base respectively, with 4 bases between them. The CDR3 loop reads CASSLGANTEAFF. In DNA, the CDR3 is TGTGCCAGCAGCTTAGGAGCGAACACTGAAGCTTTCTTT.

V usage is TRBV6-4 and J usage is TRBJ2-2; TRBD1 matches at 9 bases. The ends lost 6 bases at V and 4 bases at J; junction bases unmatched: 3. The CDR3 totals 14 residues. CDR1 is MRHNA and CDR2 is SNTAGT in the germline V gene. The CDR3 DNA sequence: TGTGCCAGCAGCCGGGACAGGGCCACCGGGGAGCTGTTTTTT. Protein product: CASSRDRATGELFF.

V usage is TRBV6-5 and J usage is TRBJ2-1; 7 nucleotides align to TRBD1. Germline V CDR1 and CDR2: MNHEY, SVGAGI. The CDR3 runs 12 residues. Trimming at V came to 6 bases and at J to 9 bases, leaving 5 bases not matched to a gene. CDR3 residues: CASRTGLSEQFF. The CDR3 bases are TGTGCCAGCAGGACAGGGCTTAGTGAGCAGTTCTTC.

The chain carries TRBV5-6 and TRBJ2-7; 7 positions agree with TRBD2. V dropped 3 bases and J dropped 7; count of bases not matched to a gene: 16. This CDR3 has 16 amino acids. Germline V gene data show CDR1 as SGHDT and CDR2 as YYEEEE. The CDR3 spells CASSSTLAGGVEEQYF. In DNA, the CDR3 is TGTGCCAGCAGCTCGACCTTAGCGGGCGGGGTGGAGGAGCAGTACTTC.

V is TRBV27 and J is TRBJ2-3; 9 positions match TRBD2. V lost 4 bases and J lost 5; bases outside the gene matches: 10. CDR3 size: 16 residues. Looked up from germline, CDR1 is MNHEY and CDR2 is SMNVEV (reference sequence). In DNA, the CDR3 is TGTGCCAGCAGTTCCTATAGCGGGAGATTAGGAGATACGCAGTATTTT. The encoded protein is CASSSYSGRLGDTQYF.

The chain combines TRBV7-2 with TRBJ1-2, with D perhaps TRBD1 (6 bases). Germline V lookup: CDR1 SGHTA, CDR2 FQGNSA. The CDR3 has 13 amino acids. The V gene lost 3 bases and the J gene lost 7 bases, with 12 bases spanning the gap. As DNA, the CDR3 is TGTGCCAGCAGCTTGGGGACAATCCCTGGCTACACCTTC. Protein product: CASSLGTIPGYTF.

This clone was recorded once. The chain employs TRBV10-2 and TRBJ2-5; perhaps TRBD2 as D (5 bases). The CDR3 extends over 16 amino acids. The V gene lost 4 bases and the J gene lost 4 bases, with 19 bases spanning the gap. Germline assignment: CDR1 WSHSY and CDR2 SAAADI. The CDR3 DNA reads as TGCGCCAGCAGTGTCCCCCCGGGGAAGAAGGGAGAGACCCAGTACTTC. Its protein is CASSVPPGKKGETQYF.